This TCR beta chain was captured in a study of shared clonotypes between healthy human individuals. The repertoire was sequenced with immunoSEQ multiplex PCR; TCRdb's copy has only in-frame clones and lacks some. The sample has 1.6 million or so clones, around 97% seen once; the top ten hold over 1%. V lost 4 bases, J lost 5 bases, and 22 bases stayed unmatched. This CDR3 region has 19 residues. This TCR came from a young man in good health. This chain links TRBV5-3 with TRBJ1-1; 8 nucleotides match TRBD1. TRBV5-3 qualifies as an ORF whose function is uncertain. The sequenced material came from naive CD4+ T cells sorted from blood. The subset here: CD45RA+ positively selected. This chain's CDR3 is CARSAGVDRGPPPRTEAFF. The DNA of the CDR3 is TGTGCCAGAAGCGCTGGAGTTGACAGGGGACCCCCGCCGAGGACTGAAGCTTTCTTT.